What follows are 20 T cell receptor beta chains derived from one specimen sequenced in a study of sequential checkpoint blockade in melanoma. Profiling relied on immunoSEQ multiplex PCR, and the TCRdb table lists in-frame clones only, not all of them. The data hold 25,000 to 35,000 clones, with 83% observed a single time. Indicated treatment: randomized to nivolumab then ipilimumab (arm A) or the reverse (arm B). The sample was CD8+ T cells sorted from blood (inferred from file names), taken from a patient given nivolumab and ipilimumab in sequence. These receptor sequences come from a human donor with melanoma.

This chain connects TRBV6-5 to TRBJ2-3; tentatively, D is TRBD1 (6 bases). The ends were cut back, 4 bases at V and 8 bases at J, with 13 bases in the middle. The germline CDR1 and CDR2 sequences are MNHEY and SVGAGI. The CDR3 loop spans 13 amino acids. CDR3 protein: CASSSDRFGTQYF. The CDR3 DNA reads TGTGCCAGCAGTTCCGACAGGTTCGGTACGCAGTATTTT.

The CDR3 loop is CASSYSRQMNTEAFF. CDR3 nucleotide sequence: TGTGCCAGCAGTTACTCACGTCAGATGAACACTGAAGCTTTCTTT. The gene calls are TRBV6-6 and TRBJ1-1, with no clear D. Germline CDR1 is MNHNY and CDR2 is SVGAGI (reference sequence). V was pared by 0 bases and J by 0 bases, with 8 bases between. This CDR3 is built from 15 residues.

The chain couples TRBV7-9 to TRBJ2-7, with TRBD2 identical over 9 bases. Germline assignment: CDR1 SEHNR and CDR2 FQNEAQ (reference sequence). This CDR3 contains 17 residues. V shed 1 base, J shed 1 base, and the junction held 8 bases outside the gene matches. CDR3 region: CASSLVSGSDSSYEQYF. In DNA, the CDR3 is TGTGCCAGCAGCTTAGTTAGCGGGAGCGATTCTTCCTACGAGCAGTACTTC.

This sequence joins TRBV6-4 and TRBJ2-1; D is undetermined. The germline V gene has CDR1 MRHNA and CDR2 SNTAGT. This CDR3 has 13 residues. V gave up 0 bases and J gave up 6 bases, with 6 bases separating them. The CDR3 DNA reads TGTGCCAGCAGTGACTCGTCCGGCAATGAGCAGTTCTTC. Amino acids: CASSDSSGNEQFF.

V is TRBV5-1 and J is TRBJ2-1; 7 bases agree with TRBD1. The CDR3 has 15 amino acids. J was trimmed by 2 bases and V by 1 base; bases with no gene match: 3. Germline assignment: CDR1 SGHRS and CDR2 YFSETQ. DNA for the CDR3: TGCGCCAGCAGCTTGTCAGGGACAGCCTACAATGAGCAGTTCTTC. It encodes CASSLSGTAYNEQFF.

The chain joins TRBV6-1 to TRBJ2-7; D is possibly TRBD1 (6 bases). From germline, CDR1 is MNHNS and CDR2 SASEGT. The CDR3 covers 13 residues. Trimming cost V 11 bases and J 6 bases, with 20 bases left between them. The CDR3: CAGFQGMRGEQYF. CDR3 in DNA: TGTGCCGGCTTCCAGGGGATGCGTGGCGAGCAGTACTTC.

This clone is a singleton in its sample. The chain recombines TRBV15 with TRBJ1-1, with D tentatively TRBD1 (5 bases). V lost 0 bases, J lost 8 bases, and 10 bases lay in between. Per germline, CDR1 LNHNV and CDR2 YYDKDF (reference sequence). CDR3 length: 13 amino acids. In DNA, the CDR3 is TGTGCCACCAGCAGAGATCGCGGGGGAGAAGCTTTCTTT. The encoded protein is CATSRDRGGEAFF.

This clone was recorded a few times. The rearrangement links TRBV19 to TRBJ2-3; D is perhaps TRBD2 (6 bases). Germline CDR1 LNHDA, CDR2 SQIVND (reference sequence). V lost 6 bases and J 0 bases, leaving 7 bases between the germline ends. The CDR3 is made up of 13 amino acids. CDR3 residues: CASRSGSTDTQYF. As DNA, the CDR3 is TGTGCCAGTAGGAGCGGGAGCACAGATACGCAGTATTTT.

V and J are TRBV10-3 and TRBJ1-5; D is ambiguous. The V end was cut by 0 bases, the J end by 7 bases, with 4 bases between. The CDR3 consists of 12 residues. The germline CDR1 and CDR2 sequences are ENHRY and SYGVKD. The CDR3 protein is CAISESQQPQHF. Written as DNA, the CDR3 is TGTGCCATCAGTGAGTCACAACAGCCCCAGCATTTT.

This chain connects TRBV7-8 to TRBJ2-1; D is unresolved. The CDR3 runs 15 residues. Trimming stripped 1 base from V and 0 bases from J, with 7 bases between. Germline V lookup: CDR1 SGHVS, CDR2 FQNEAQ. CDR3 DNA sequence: TGTGCCAGCAGCTTAGGTGCCAGCTCCTACAATGAGCAGTTCTTC. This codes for CASSLGASSYNEQFF.

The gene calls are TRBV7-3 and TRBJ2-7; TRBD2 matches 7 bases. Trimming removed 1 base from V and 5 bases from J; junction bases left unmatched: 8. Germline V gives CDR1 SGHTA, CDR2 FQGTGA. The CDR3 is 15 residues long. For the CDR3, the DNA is TGTGCCAGCAGCTTAATTGGCGGGAGAGGGAACGAGCAGTACTTC. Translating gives CASSLIGGRGNEQYF.

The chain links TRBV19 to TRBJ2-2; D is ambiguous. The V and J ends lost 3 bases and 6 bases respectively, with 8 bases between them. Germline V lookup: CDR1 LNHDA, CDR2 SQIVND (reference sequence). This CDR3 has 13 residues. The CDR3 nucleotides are TGTGCCAGTAGTATTCTGGCCGCCGGGGAGCTGTTTTTT. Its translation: CASSILAAGELFF.

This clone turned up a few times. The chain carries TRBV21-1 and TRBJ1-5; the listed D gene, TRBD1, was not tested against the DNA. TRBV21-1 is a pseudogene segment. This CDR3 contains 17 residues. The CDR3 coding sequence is TGTGCCAGCAGCAAAGGGAGACAGGGGGCTTTCAATCAGCCCCAGCATTTT. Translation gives CASSKGRQGAFNQPQHF.

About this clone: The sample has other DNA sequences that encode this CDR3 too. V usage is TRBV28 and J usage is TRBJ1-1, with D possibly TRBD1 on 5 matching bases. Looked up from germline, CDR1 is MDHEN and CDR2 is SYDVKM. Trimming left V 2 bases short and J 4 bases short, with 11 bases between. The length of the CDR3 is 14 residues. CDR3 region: CASSLAGYGTEAFF. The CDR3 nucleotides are TGTGCCAGCAGTTTAGCAGGGTATGGCACTGAAGCTTTCTTT.

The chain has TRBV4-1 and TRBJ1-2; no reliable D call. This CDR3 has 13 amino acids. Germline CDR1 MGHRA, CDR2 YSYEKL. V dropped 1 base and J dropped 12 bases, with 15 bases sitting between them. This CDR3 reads CASSQVIQPSHTF. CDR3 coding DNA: TGCGCCAGCAGCCAAGTCATACAGCCATCGCACACCTTC.

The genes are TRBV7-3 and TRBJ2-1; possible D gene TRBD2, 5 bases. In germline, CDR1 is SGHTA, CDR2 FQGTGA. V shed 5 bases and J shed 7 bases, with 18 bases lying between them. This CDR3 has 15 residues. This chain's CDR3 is CASSPRAGSQNEQFF. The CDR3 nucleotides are TGTGCCAGCAGCCCTCGGGCGGGCAGTCAAAATGAGCAGTTCTTC.

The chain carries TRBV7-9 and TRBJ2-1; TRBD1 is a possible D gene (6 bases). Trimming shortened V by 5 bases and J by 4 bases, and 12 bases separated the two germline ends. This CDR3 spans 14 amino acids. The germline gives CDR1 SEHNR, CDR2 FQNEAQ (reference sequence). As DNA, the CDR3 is TGTGCCAGCAGCCATCGGGACAAGTACAATGAGCAGTTCTTC. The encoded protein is CASSHRDKYNEQFF.

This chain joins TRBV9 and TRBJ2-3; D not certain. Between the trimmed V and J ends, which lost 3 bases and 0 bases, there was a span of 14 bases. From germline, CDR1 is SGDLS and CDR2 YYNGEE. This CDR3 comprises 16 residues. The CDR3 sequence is CASSDPTETSTDTQYF. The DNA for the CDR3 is TGTGCCAGCAGCGACCCGACTGAAACTAGCACAGATACGCAGTATTTT.

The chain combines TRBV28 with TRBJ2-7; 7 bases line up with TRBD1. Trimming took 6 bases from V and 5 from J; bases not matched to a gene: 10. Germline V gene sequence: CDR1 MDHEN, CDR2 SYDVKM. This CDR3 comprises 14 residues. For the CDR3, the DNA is TGTGCCAGCAGGACCGGGGCAGGGGGTAACGAGCAGTACTTC. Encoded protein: CASRTGAGGNEQYF.

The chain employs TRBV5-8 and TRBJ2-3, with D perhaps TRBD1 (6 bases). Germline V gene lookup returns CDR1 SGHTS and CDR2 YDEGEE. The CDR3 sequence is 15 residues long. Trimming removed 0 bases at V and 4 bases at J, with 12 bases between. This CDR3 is CASSLGQGLADTQYF. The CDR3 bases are TGTGCCAGCAGCTTGGGGCAGGGGTTAGCAGATACGCAGTATTTT.